What follows are 22 T cell receptor beta chains derived from one specimen sequenced in a study of siplizumab effects on memory and regulatory T cells. Assay: immunoSEQ multiplex PCR; the TCRdb copy retains only in-frame clones and omits some. The sample carries about 26,000 clones, 84% recorded once. What was sequenced was memory CD4+ T cells sorted from blood. The receptors here all came from a human donor in good health.

This rearrangement joins TRBV7-2 to TRBJ2-3; weak D call: TRBD1 (5 bases). The CDR3 sequence is 14 residues long. Germline V lookup: CDR1 SGHTA, CDR2 FQGNSA. V shed 4 bases and J shed 6 bases, with 14 bases lying between them. As DNA, the CDR3 is TGTGCCAGCAGCTGGGGCGGCTATAGGGATACGCAGTATTTT. As protein: CASSWGGYRDTQYF. The variable domain in full, completed from reference TRBV7-2 and TRBJ2-3, reads GAGVSQSPSNKVTEKGKDVELRCDPISGHTALYWYRQSLGQGLEFLIYFQGNSAPDKSGLPSDRFSAERTGGSVSTLTIQRTQQEDSAVYLCASSWGGYRDTQYFGPGTRLTVL.

The rearrangement uses TRBV11-2 and TRBJ2-3; a weak D match, TRBD1 (5 bases). Per the germline V gene, CDR1 is SGHAT and CDR2 is FQNNGV. The CDR3 has 16 amino acids. V was cut by 8 bases and J by 0 bases, with 18 bases left in between. The CDR3 nucleotides read TGTGCCAGCCGGCGTAGGGGCGGACCTAGCACAGATACGCAGTATTTT. It codes for CASRRRGGPSTDTQYF. Variable domain in full (rest from reference TRBV11-2 and TRBJ2-3): EAGVAQSPRYKIIEKRQSVAFWCNPISGHATLYWYQQILGQGPKLLIQFQNNGVVDDSQLPKDRFSAERLKGVDSTLKIQPAKLEDSAVYLCASRRRGGPSTDTQYFGPGTRLTVL.

The chain combines TRBV15 with TRBJ2-5, with D unresolved. Trimming took off 0 bases at V and 5 bases at J, with 22 bases between the two ends. The length of the CDR3 is 18 residues. Germline V lookup: CDR1 LNHNV, CDR2 YYDKDF (reference sequence). The CDR3 protein is CATSRDPPGSSFGETQYF. The CDR3 nucleotides are TGTGCCACCAGCAGAGATCCTCCGGGCTCCTCTTTCGGGGAGACCCAGTACTTC.

This chain links TRBV11-3 with TRBJ2-2; D not certain. Germline V lookup: CDR1 SGHNT, CDR2 YENEEA. Trimming took 5 bases from V and 4 from J, leaving 17 bases between them. The CDR3 runs to 16 residues. This CDR3 reads CASSPGLYPSTGELFF. The CDR3, as DNA: TGTGCCAGCAGCCCGGGCCTCTACCCGAGCACCGGGGAGCTGTTTTTT. Full variable domain (missing parts from reference TRBV11-3 and TRBJ2-2): EAGVVQSPRYKIIEKKQPVAFWCNPISGHNTLYWYLQNLGQGPELLIRYENEEAVDDSQLPKDRFSAERLKGVDSTLKIQPAELGDSAVYLCASSPGLYPSTGELFFGEGSRLTVL.

The chain recombines TRBV6-1 with TRBJ2-7; 7 nucleotides agree with TRBD1. Germline V lookup: CDR1 MNHNS, CDR2 SASEGT. V lost 5 bases and J lost 3; bases outside the gene matches: 4. The CDR3 length is 13 residues. In DNA, the CDR3 is TGTGCCAGCAGTCTTGGGACAGACTACGAGCAGTACTTC. Residues: CASSLGTDYEQYF.

The V call is TRBV18, the J call TRBJ2-3, with D perhaps matching TRBD2 (6 bases). Germline CDR1 is KGHSH and CDR2 is LQKENI. The length of the CDR3 is 15 residues. V shed 6 bases and J shed 7 bases, with 20 bases lying between them. The CDR3 is CASSLQRARGNTQYF. CDR3 nucleotide sequence: TGTGCCAGCTCTCTGCAGCGGGCCCGGGGAAATACGCAGTATTTT. Complete variable domain (other parts from reference TRBV18 and TRBJ2-3): NAGVMQNPRHLVRRRGQEARLRCSPMKGHSHVYWYRQLPEEGLKFMVYLQKENIIDESGMPKERFSAEFPKEGPSILRIQQVVRGDSAAYFCASSLQRARGNTQYFGPGTRLTVL.

This clone was recorded once. This chain uses TRBV5-4 with TRBJ2-7, with TRBD2 identical over 14 bases. Trimming at V came to 2 bases and at J to 1 base, leaving 2 bases not matched to a gene. CDR1 is SGHNT and CDR2 is YYREEE in the germline V gene (reference sequence). The CDR3 spans 16 residues. CDR3 region: CASSFGLAGGSYEQYF. The DNA for the CDR3 is TGTGCCAGCAGCTTCGGACTAGCGGGAGGTTCCTACGAGCAGTACTTC.

The rearrangement uses TRBV4-2 and TRBJ2-1, with 10 bases identical to TRBD1. Germline V lookup: CDR1 LGHNA, CDR2 YNFKEQ. Trimming cost V 5 bases and J 7 bases; bases outside gene matches: 8. The CDR3 is made up of 15 amino acids. CDR3 in amino acids: CASSSPGQGRNEQFF. CDR3 nucleotide sequence: TGTGCCAGCAGCTCCCCGGGACAGGGGCGGAATGAGCAGTTCTTC.

This chain uses TRBV5-1 with TRBJ2-2, with 8 bases identical to TRBD1. Germline V gene data show CDR1 as SGHRS and CDR2 as YFSETQ. The CDR3 runs 15 residues. V lost 2 bases, J lost 1 base, and 1 base stayed unmatched. The CDR3 protein is CASSLQGGNTGELFF. DNA for the CDR3: TGCGCCAGCAGCTTACAGGGGGGGAACACCGGGGAGCTGTTTTTT.

As DNA, the CDR3 is TGTGCCAGCATATCGGCAGGGAAGAACACTGAAGCTTTCTTT. It specifies CASISAGKNTEAFF. The genes are TRBV28 and TRBJ1-1, with D tentatively TRBD1 (5 bases). The germline gives CDR1 MDHEN, CDR2 SYDVKM. This CDR3 is 14 amino acids long. With 7 bases removed from V and 1 base from J, the gap between germline ends came to 13 bases.

V gene TRBV19 combines with J gene TRBJ1-4; tentatively, D is TRBD1 (5 bases). Trimming took off 6 bases at V and 5 bases at J, with 13 bases between the two ends. Per the germline V gene, CDR1 is LNHDA and CDR2 is SQIVND (reference sequence). This CDR3 contains 14 residues. CDR3 sequence (DNA): TGTGCCAGTAGGCACCGGGACGGAAATGAAAAACTGTTTTTT. Residues: CASRHRDGNEKLFF.

The V call is TRBV7-3, the J call TRBJ1-5; 7 nucleotides align to TRBD1. Germline loops: CDR1 SGHTA, CDR2 FQGTGA. The V and J ends lost 5 bases and 8 bases, in that order; junction bases with no gene match: 6. The length of the CDR3 is 13 residues. The CDR3 DNA is TGTGCCAGCAGCCAGGGGGTAGAGGAGCCCCAGCATTTT. Protein sequence: CASSQGVEEPQHF. Using reference TRBV7-3 and TRBJ1-5 for the parts outside the CDR3, the full variable domain is GAGVSQTPSNKVTEKGKYVELRCDPISGHTALYWYRQSLGQGPEFLIYFQGTGAADDSGLPNDRFFAVRPEGSVSTLKIQRTERGDSAVYLCASSQGVEEPQHFGDGTRLSIL.

The V and J genes are TRBV5-1 and TRBJ1-4; D is uncertain. CDR1 is SGHRS and CDR2 is YFSETQ in the germline V gene. V lost 0 bases, J lost 7 bases, and 19 bases lay in between. This CDR3 is 17 amino acids long. The chain's CDR3 is CASSLASLGSGSEKLFF. CDR3 coding DNA: TGCGCCAGCAGCTTGGCAAGCTTGGGAAGCGGCAGTGAAAAACTGTTTTTT.

The chain has TRBV18 and TRBJ1-5; D not certain. V was clipped by 2 bases and J by 9 bases, with 17 bases between them. This CDR3 has 15 residues. Germline CDR1 and CDR2: KGHSH and LQKENI. In DNA form, the CDR3 reads TGTGCCAGCTCACCAAACCCTCCATCCGCAGGGCCCCAGCATTTT. It is translated as CASSPNPPSAGPQHF.

The V call is TRBV12-5, the J call TRBJ1-5; D call uncertain. Germline V gene sequence: CDR1 LGHNT, CDR2 FRNRAP. The CDR3 has 14 amino acids. Trimming took off 2 bases at V and 0 bases at J, with 5 bases between the two ends. The CDR3 region is CASGLIGSNQPQHF. The CDR3 DNA reads as TGTGCTAGTGGTTTGATCGGTAGCAATCAGCCCCAGCATTTT.

This clone was counted between two and nine times. The gene calls are TRBV5-1 and TRBJ2-5; D is ambiguous. Germline loops: CDR1 SGHRS, CDR2 YFSETQ. V dropped 4 bases and J dropped 0 bases, with 10 bases sitting between them. The CDR3 is 14 residues long. As DNA, the CDR3 is TGCGCCAGCAGCCCACGAGGACACCAAGAGACCCAGTACTTC. It encodes CASSPRGHQETQYF.

The CDR3: CASSFRGMNTEAFF. The CDR3 coding sequence is TGTGCCAGCAGCTTTCGGGGAATGAACACTGAAGCTTTCTTT. The gene calls are TRBV5-5 and TRBJ1-1, with unresolved D. The CDR3 consists of 14 residues. Trimming took off 2 bases at V and 0 bases at J, with 8 bases between the two ends. The germline V gene has CDR1 SGHKS and CDR2 YYEKEE (reference sequence).

The rearrangement uses TRBV27 and TRBJ1-2, with 8 bases aligning to TRBD1. Germline V gives CDR1 MNHEY, CDR2 SMNVEV (reference sequence). J was trimmed by 8 bases and V by 4 bases; bases with no gene match: 9. This CDR3 is built from 14 residues. CDR3 sequence reads: CASSYQGALGGYTF. CDR3 in DNA: TGTGCCAGCAGTTATCAGGGGGCGTTAGGGGGCTACACCTTC.

The chain combines TRBV7-3 with TRBJ1-1; D call uncertain. This CDR3 is built from 15 residues. Germline lookup yields CDR1 SGHTA and CDR2 FQGTGA. V was clipped by 5 bases and J by 1 base, with 14 bases between them. Written as DNA, the CDR3 is TGTGCCAGCAGCCCCTCTCGTGAGCAGAACACTGAAGCTTTCTTT. This codes for CASSPSREQNTEAFF.

The V and J genes are TRBV5-6 and TRBJ1-2, with D hard to call. CDR3 length: 14 residues. V was pared by 0 bases and J by 2 bases, with 8 bases between. The germline V gene has CDR1 SGHDT and CDR2 YYEEEE. The CDR3 sequence: CASSLALRNYGYTF. DNA of the CDR3: TGTGCCAGCAGCTTGGCCCTCAGGAACTATGGCTACACCTTC. Full variable domain (missing parts from reference TRBV5-6 and TRBJ1-2): DAGVTQSPTHLIKTRGQQVTLRCSPKSGHDTVSWYQQALGQGPQFIFQYYEEEERQRGNFPDRFSGHQFPNYSSELNVNALLLGDSALYLCASSLALRNYGYTFGSGTRLTVV.

This chain uses TRBV2 with TRBJ2-5, with 7 bases identical to TRBD1. The CDR3 consists of 12 residues. Trimming took 9 bases from V and 4 from J; bases not matched to a gene: 5. Germline CDR1 SNHLY, CDR2 FYNNEI. The CDR3 sequence: CARQGSRETQYF. The DNA for the CDR3 is TGTGCCAGACAGGGGAGTCGAGAGACCCAGTACTTC.

The V and J genes are TRBV28 and TRBJ2-5; a possible D gene is TRBD1 (6 bases). Trimming removed 2 bases from V and 8 bases from J, with 12 bases in between. Germline loops: CDR1 MDHEN, CDR2 SYDVKM. This CDR3 has 13 residues. As DNA, the CDR3 is TGTGCCAGCAGTTTAGGGACATACGGTACCCAGTACTTC. Translated: CASSLGTYGTQYF.